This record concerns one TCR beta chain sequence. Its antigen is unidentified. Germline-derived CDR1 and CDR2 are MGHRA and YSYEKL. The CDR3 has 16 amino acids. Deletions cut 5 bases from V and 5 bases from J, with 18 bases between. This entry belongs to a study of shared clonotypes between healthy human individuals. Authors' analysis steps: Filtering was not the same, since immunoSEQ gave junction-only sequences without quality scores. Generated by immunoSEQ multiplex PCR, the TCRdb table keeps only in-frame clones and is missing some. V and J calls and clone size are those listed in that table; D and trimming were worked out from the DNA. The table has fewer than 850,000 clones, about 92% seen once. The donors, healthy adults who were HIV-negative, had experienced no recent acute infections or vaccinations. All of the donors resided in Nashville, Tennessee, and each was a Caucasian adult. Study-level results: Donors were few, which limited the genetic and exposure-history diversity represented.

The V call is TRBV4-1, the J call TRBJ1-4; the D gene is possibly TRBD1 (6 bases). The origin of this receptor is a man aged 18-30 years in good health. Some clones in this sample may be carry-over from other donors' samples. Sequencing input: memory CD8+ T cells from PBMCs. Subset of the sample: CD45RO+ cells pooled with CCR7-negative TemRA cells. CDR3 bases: TGCGCCAGCAGCACAAGAAGACAGGCTTTCAATGAAAAACTGTTTTTT. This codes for CASSTRRQAFNEKLFF.